Listed below are T cell receptor beta chains from one sample, sequenced in a study of CD8 T cells in Susac syndrome. MiXCR, applied by TCRdb to the immunoSEQ multiplex PCR reads, yields one record per CDR3 protein. The table shows approximately 120,000 distinct CDR3 sequences, with around 90% occurring only once. The sequenced sample was CD4+ T cells from PBMCs. All receptors come from a human donor in good health. CDR3s include the opening cysteine and the closing phenylalanine or tryptophan. D genes are given only for firm matches. For some rows the clone size is stated as once, few or many, or as a class when expanded; others skip it.

TRBV18	once	-	15	TRBJ1-2	CASSPPMRANYGYTF	TGTGCCAGCTCACCTCCGATGCGGGCCAACTATGGCTACACCTTC
TRBV29-1	-	TRBD2	13	TRBJ2-3	CSVSRGGTDTQYF	TGCAGCGTTTCACGGGGGGGCACAGATACGCAGTATTTT
TRBV7-2	once	TRBD2	18	TRBJ2-5	CASSLYLAGPINEETQYF	TGTGCCAGCAGCTTATACCTAGCGGGGCCCATAAACGAGGAGACCCAGTACTTC
TRBV5-1	-	-	16	TRBJ2-2	CASRGITGSFTGELFF	TGCGCCAGCAGGGGAATCACAGGGTCTTTCACCGGGGAGCTGTTTTTT
TRBV20-1	-	-	11	TRBJ1-2	CSASGQTYYTF	TGCAGTGCTTCGGGGCAAACGTACTACACCTTC
TRBV5-1	-	-	16	TRBJ2-6	CASSLARNSGANVLTF	TGCGCCAGCAGCTTGGCAAGGAACTCTGGGGCCAACGTCCTGACTTTC
TRBV20-1	once	-	14	TRBJ2-7	CSAEPPGAFYEQYF	TGCAGTGCCGAGCCCCCAGGGGCCTTCTACGAGCAGTACTTC
TRBV24-1	-	-	11	TRBJ1-2	CATSPASGYTF	TGTGCCACCAGCCCCGCATCTGGCTACACCTTC
TRBV3-1	-	-	17	TRBJ2-6	CASSQGWADSGANVLTF	TGTGCCAGCAGCCAAGGATGGGCCGACTCTGGGGCCAACGTCCTGACTTTC
TRBV25-1	few	TRBD1	15	TRBJ2-7	CASSEPGQATYEQYF	TGTGCCAGCAGTGAACCCGGACAGGCAACCTACGAGCAGTACTTC
TRBV6-5	few	TRBD1	12	TRBJ1-1	CASGQGGTEAFF	TGTGCCAGCGGACAGGGAGGCACTGAAGCTTTCTTT
TRBV7-6	-	TRBD2	17	TRBJ2-7	CASSSNSWGFAGGEQYF	TGTGCCAGCAGCTCCAATAGTTGGGGGTTTGCGGGGGGCGAGCAGTACTTC
TRBV20-1	-	-	16	TRBJ2-6	CSARVGGSSGANVLTF	TGCAGTGCTAGAGTTGGGGGTAGCTCTGGGGCCAACGTCCTGACTTTC
TRBV7-9	once	TRBD2	18	TRBJ2-2	CASSLGLAGRLKTGELFF	TGTGCCAGCAGCTTGGGCCTAGCGGGACGCCTTAAGACCGGGGAGCTGTTTTTT
TRBV2	-	TRBD1	12	TRBJ2-5	CASRETGGTQYF	TGTGCCAGCAGGGAAACAGGGGGGACCCAGTACTTC
TRBV6-6	-	-	16	TRBJ1-1	CASSHGGLRTNTEAFF	TGTGCCAGCAGCCACGGGGGGCTGAGGACGAACACTGAAGCTTTCTTT
TRBV6-1	-	-	15	TRBJ1-3	CAAAREYGDGNTIYF	TGTGCCGCGGCGAGAGAATACGGCGATGGAAACACCATATATTTT
TRBV7-2	-	-	19	TRBJ2-1	CASSSRGGADYSSYNEQFF	TGTGCCAGCAGCTCAAGGGGGGGGGCGGACTACAGCTCCTACAATGAGCAGTTCTTC
TRBV4-3	few	TRBD1	15	TRBJ2-7	CASSQDDQGAYEQYF	TGCGCCAGCAGCCAAGATGACCAGGGGGCCTACGAGCAGTACTTC
TRBV9	-	-	12	TRBJ2-5	CASSVVSETQYF	TGTGCCAGCAGCGTAGTCTCGGAGACCCAGTACTTC
TRBV11-2	-	-	15	TRBJ1-5	CASSPGTDSNQPQHF	TGTGCCAGCAGCCCCGGGACGGATAGCAATCAGCCCCAGCATTTT
TRBV28	-	-	14	TRBJ1-2	CASSLNGRNYGYTF	TGTGCCAGCAGTTTAAACGGGCGTAACTATGGCTACACCTTC
TRBV3-1	-	TRBD2	13	TRBJ2-1	CASRVHGTTEQFF	TGTGCCAGCAGAGTACACGGGACTACCGAGCAGTTCTTC
TRBV11-3	-	-	14	TRBJ2-1	CASSLGPLHNEQFF	TGTGCCAGCAGCTTAGGACCCTTGCACAATGAGCAGTTCTTC
TRBV14	once	-	12	TRBJ1-3	CASSQDRIGIYF	TGTGCCAGCAGCCAAGACAGGATCGGTATATATTTT
TRBV28	-	TRBD2	15	TRBJ2-2	CASTPGGSGTGELFF	TGTGCCAGCACCCCGGGGGGGTCGGGCACCGGGGAGCTGTTTTTT
TRBV6-1	-	-	16	TRBJ2-1	CASSITGTPSYNEQFF	TGTGCCAGCAGTATAACCGGGACTCCCTCCTACAATGAGCAGTTCTTC
TRBV19	-	-	12	TRBJ1-5	CASSSSRQPQHF	TGTGCCAGTAGTTCTTCACGTCAGCCCCAGCATTTT
TRBV29-1	-	-	14	TRBJ1-2	CSVEATGGGGGYTF	TGCAGCGTTGAAGCCACGGGGGGGGGAGGCGGCTACACCTTC
TRBV25-1	-	-	13	TRBJ1-1	CASTERVAAEAFF	TGTGCCAGCACCGAACGAGTGGCGGCTGAAGCTTTCTTT
TRBV7-8	-	-	15	TRBJ2-1	CASSLWLEDRNEQFF	TGTGCCAGCAGCTTATGGCTAGAAGATCGCAATGAGCAGTTCTTC
TRBV7-2	-	-	16	TRBJ2-3	CASSLAILGATDTQYF	TGTGCCAGCAGCTTAGCGATACTAGGCGCGACAGATACGCAGTATTTT
TRBV7-8	-	TRBD2	19	TRBJ2-3	CASSFSGAAGGSVTDTQYF	TGTGCCAGCAGCTTTTCGGGGGCAGCGGGGGGCTCCGTCACAGATACGCAGTATTTT
TRBV20-1	-	-	14	TRBJ2-1	CSAPRQDSYNEQFF	TGCAGTGCCCCGAGACAGGACTCCTACAATGAGCAGTTCTTC
TRBV20-1	once	TRBD2	13	TRBJ2-1	CSARLAGDNEQFF	TGCAGTGCTCGCCTAGCGGGAGACAATGAGCAGTTCTTC
TRBV5-1	-	-	15	TRBJ1-1	CASSLATGRTDEAFF	TGCGCCAGCAGCTTGGCGACCGGACGGACTGACGAAGCTTTCTTT
TRBV13	-	-	12	TRBJ1-5	CASSSGDQPQHF	TGTGCCAGCAGCTCAGGGGATCAGCCCCAGCATTTT
TRBV5-4	-	TRBD2	14	TRBJ2-7	CASSFSGEGAEQYF	TGTGCCAGCAGCTTTAGCGGGGAAGGGGCCGAGCAGTACTTC
TRBV7-2	-	-	15	TRBJ2-1	CASSSSVGRNTEQFF	TGTGCCAGCAGCTCCTCTGTTGGGAGAAACACTGAGCAGTTCTTC
TRBV20-1	-	TRBD1	14	TRBJ1-2	CSAGRDSNSYGYTF	TGCAGTGCTGGGCGGGACAGCAACTCCTATGGCTACACCTTC
TRBV4-2	-	-	14	TRBJ2-1	CASSPEEHWDEQFF	TGTGCCAGCAGCCCGGAGGAACACTGGGATGAGCAGTTCTTC
TRBV27	-	-	16	TRBJ2-7	CASSRPPQASPYEQYF	TGTGCCAGCAGCCGGCCCCCACAGGCCTCCCCCTACGAGCAGTACTTC
TRBV7-3	-	-	14	TRBJ2-2	CASSLTTRTGELFF	TGTGCCAGCAGCTTAACAACGCGTACCGGGGAGCTGTTTTTT
TRBV27	-	TRBD2	17	TRBJ2-1	CASSFLASGMLDNEQFF	TGTGCCAGCAGTTTTCTGGCTAGCGGGATGCTCGACAATGAGCAGTTCTTC
TRBV7-2	-	-	11	TRBJ1-1	CASSLDTEAFF	TGTGCCAGCAGCTTAGACACTGAAGCTTTCTTT
TRBV6-2/TRBV6-3	-	TRBD2	18	TRBJ2-1	CASSYAILAGREDNEQFF	TGTGCCAGCAGTTACGCTATACTAGCGGGCCGAGAGGACAATGAGCAGTTCTTC